This T cell receptor (beta chain) emerged from a study of molecular identifiers for immune sequencing clone quantification. Study-wide results and caveats: Whereas naive cells kept under 1% of molecules in clones above 20 RNA copies, such clones held over 98% in effectors.

Methods described previously were used for bulk TCR libraries, and listed TCR primers were applied. TCRdb re-called the PCR reads through MiXCR, storing one row per CDR3 protein. This repertoire shows about 510,000 distinct CDR3 sequences, around 25% found once; its top ten account for 0.7% to 0.9%. Comments on this clonotype: Its antigen is unknown.

The CDR3 covers 16 residues. Naive CD8 libraries used 20,000 to 1,000,000 sorted cells and 10%, 30% or 50% RNA. The sequence was collected from a human donor in good health. Some libraries in this study had Jurkat cell RNA spiked in. Input material: naive CD8+ T cells from blood, with Jurkat cell RNA spiked in. Regarding subset: FACS-sorted CD8+CD4-CCR7+CD45RA+ naive T cells. This chain joins TRBV12-3 or TRBV12-4 and TRBJ2-3, with a tentative D call TRBD1 (5 bases). The DNA end favors TRBJ1-5, so the J call may be wrong. CDR3 in amino acids: CASSGTSGGTTDTQHF. The CDR3 DNA is TGTGCCAGCAGTGGGACTAGCGGGGGGACCACAGATACGCAGCATTTT.